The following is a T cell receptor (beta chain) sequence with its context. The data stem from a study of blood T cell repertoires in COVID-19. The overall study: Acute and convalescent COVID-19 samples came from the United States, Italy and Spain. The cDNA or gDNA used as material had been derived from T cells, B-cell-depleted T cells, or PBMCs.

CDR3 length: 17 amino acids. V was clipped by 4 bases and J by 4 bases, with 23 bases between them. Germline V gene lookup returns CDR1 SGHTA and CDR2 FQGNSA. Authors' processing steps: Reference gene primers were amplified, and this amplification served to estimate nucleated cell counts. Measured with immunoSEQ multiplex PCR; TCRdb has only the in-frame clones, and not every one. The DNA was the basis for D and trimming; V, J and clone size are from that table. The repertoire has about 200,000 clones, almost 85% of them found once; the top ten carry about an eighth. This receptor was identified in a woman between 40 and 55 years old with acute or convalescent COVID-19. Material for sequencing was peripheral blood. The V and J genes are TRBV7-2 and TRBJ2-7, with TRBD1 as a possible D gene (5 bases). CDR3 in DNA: TGTGCCAGCAGCTCAAGGCAGGACACCCCAAGTGGATACGAGCAGTACTTC. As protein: CASSSRQDTPSGYEQYF.